A selection of T cell receptor beta chains follows, all from one sample in a study of cytomegalovirus exposure and HLA in healthy donors. Clones were sequenced by immunoSEQ multiplex PCR, and TCRdb holds only the in-frame ones, with some missing. The sample includes 150,000 or so clones, 80% of them seen just once. The material sequenced was PBMCs. The receptors here all came from a male donor in good health and CMV-seropositive. The CDR3 runs from the conserved cysteine through the conserved F or W. D genes are given only for firm matches. Some rows mark clone size as missing; the rest say once, few, many or name a class of expanded clone.

clone_size	v_call	j_call	d_call	cdr3_aa	cdr3_nt
-	TRBV7-8	TRBJ1-2	TRBD1	CASSLPGQRGKGVYGYTF	TGTGCCAGCAGCTTACCGGGACAGCGGGGGAAAGGGGTCTATGGCTACACCTTC
-	TRBV5-1	TRBJ2-7	-	CASSLSRGVYEQYF	TGCGCCAGCAGCTTAAGCAGGGGGGTGTACGAGCAGTACTTC
once	TRBV21-1	TRBJ2-7	-	CASSILEAPTPYEQYF	TGTGCCAGCAGCATCCTTGAGGCACCGACCCCCTACGAGCAGTACTTC
-	TRBV30	TRBJ2-7	TRBD1	CACRQGAIYEQYF	TGTGCCTGCCGACAGGGAGCGATCTACGAGCAGTACTTC
-	TRBV5-1	TRBJ2-7	-	CASSPSEAVNYEQYF	TGCGCCAGCAGCCCTTCGGAGGCGGTGAACTACGAGCAGTACTTC
-	TRBV19	TRBJ2-1	-	CASSFSGSRYNEQFF	TGTGCCAGTAGTTTTTCCGGGAGTAGGTACAATGAGCAGTTCTTC
-	TRBV7-9	TRBJ2-5	-	CSSSLRETQYF	TGTTCCAGCAGCTTGCGAGAGACCCAGTACTTC
-	TRBV7-2	TRBJ2-1	-	CASSKEGAGLSYNEQFF	TGTGCCAGCAGCAAAGAGGGAGCGGGCCTCTCCTACAATGAGCAGTTCTTC
-	TRBV7-9	TRBJ1-4	TRBD1	CSSSLDEGGEDREKLFF	TGTTCCAGCAGCTTAGACGAAGGGGGCGAAGATCGTGAAAAACTGTTTTTT
-	TRBV13	TRBJ2-7	TRBD1	CAIPLRTGAGYEQYF	TGTGCCATCCCCTTGAGGACAGGGGCGGGCTACGAGCAGTACTTC
-	TRBV6-4	TRBJ2-1	-	CASSLSRARGFNEQFF	TGTGCCAGCAGCCTCTCTAGGGCACGGGGTTTTAATGAGCAGTTCTTC
once	TRBV30	TRBJ1-1	-	CAWSRPGGEAFF	TGTGCCTGGAGCCGGCCGGGTGGTGAAGCTTTCTTT
few	TRBV2	TRBJ1-4	TRBD1	CASSENPTGLNEKLFF	TGTGCCAGCAGTGAAAATCCGACAGGGTTAAATGAAAAACTGTTTTTT
-	TRBV28	TRBJ2-1	TRBD1	CASSGRDRGTAEQFF	TGTGCCAGCAGTGGCCGGGACAGGGGTACGGCTGAGCAGTTCTTC
-	TRBV7-9	TRBJ2-7	TRBD2	CASSSPAGGSYYEQYF	TGTGCCAGCAGCTCGCCAGCGGGAGGCTCCTACTACGAGCAGTACTTC
-	TRBV7-9	TRBJ2-7	-	CASSFTPYEQYF	TGTGCCAGCAGCTTCACTCCCTACGAGCAGTACTTC
-	TRBV4-1	TRBJ2-7	-	CASSQVAGAVSSYEQYF	TGCGCCAGCAGCCAGGTTGCTGGAGCGGTAAGCTCCTACGAGCAGTACTTC
-	TRBV19	TRBJ2-7	-	CASSSRYEQYF	TGTGCCAGTAGTAGCAGGTACGAGCAGTACTTC
few	TRBV5-6	TRBJ2-3	TRBD2	CASSWVRGGGETDTQYF	TGTGCCAGCAGCTGGGTCCGGGGGGGTGGTGAGACAGATACGCAGTATTTT
-	TRBV7-9	TRBJ2-5	-	CASSSKLGPFGETQYF	TGTGCCAGCAGCTCTAAACTAGGGCCCTTCGGAGAGACCCAGTACTTC
-	TRBV10-3	TRBJ2-1	TRBD2	CAIRLGLADNEQFF	TGTGCCATCAGATTGGGACTAGCGGACAATGAGCAGTTCTTC
few	TRBV5-1	TRBJ2-7	TRBD2	CASSLGLASYEQYF	TGCGCCAGCAGCTTGGGACTAGCCTCCTACGAGCAGTACTTC
-	TRBV10-3	TRBJ1-5	TRBD1	CAISRQGDQPQHF	TGTGCCATCAGTAGACAGGGGGATCAGCCCCAGCATTTT
-	TRBV4-3	TRBJ2-1	TRBD2	CASSPTPSGSLSYNEQFF	TGCGCCAGCAGCCCAACACCTAGCGGGTCGCTCTCCTACAATGAGCAGTTCTTC
-	TRBV7-6	TRBJ1-1	-	CASSIGSLNTEAFF	TGTGCCAGCAGCATCGGGTCGTTGAACACTGAAGCTTTCTTT
-	TRBV6-1	TRBJ2-3	TRBD2	CASKVAGRTDTQYF	TGTGCCAGCAAGGTAGCGGGACGCACAGATACGCAGTATTTT
-	TRBV7-2	TRBJ2-7	-	CASSGRGEQYF	TGTGCCAGCAGCGGCCGGGGCGAGCAGTACTTC
-	TRBV7-3	TRBJ2-1	TRBD2	CASSSTSGRDNEQFF	TGTGCCAGCAGTTCTACTAGCGGGAGGGACAATGAGCAGTTCTTC
few	TRBV27	TRBJ2-1	-	CASSPLPLGLLWFF	TGTGCCAGCAGTCCCCTCCCCCTAGGTTTACTGTGGTTCTTC
-	TRBV13	TRBJ2-6	-	CASSFLPGGANVLTF	TGTGCCAGCAGCTTTTTGCCAGGTGGGGCCAACGTCCTGACTTTC
once	TRBV6-4	TRBJ2-1	TRBD2	CASSELADSYNEQFF	TGTGCCAGCAGTGAGCTAGCGGACTCCTACAATGAGCAGTTCTTC
-	TRBV2	TRBJ1-6	TRBD1	CASSAGGTVNSPLHF	TGTGCCAGCAGTGCGGGGGGGACAGTAAATTCACCCCTCCACTTT
-	TRBV28	TRBJ2-3	-	CASSLGSAPDTQYF	TGTGCCAGCAGTTTAGGTAGTGCCCCAGATACGCAGTATTTT
-	TRBV11-3	TRBJ2-1	-	CASSLELNEQFF	TGTGCCAGCAGCTTAGAGCTAAATGAGCAGTTCTTC
-	TRBV30	TRBJ2-1	-	CAWGAGRGADEQFF	TGTGCCTGGGGAGCCGGGAGAGGGGCTGACGAGCAGTTCTTC
-	TRBV7-9	TRBJ1-5	-	CASSLGGGYYQPQHF	TGTGCCAGCAGCTTAGGAGGCGGCTACTATCAGCCCCAGCATTTT
-	TRBV25-1	TRBJ2-5	TRBD2	CASSESSGGYQETQYF	TGTGCCAGCAGTGAATCTAGCGGAGGGTACCAAGAGACCCAGTACTTC
few	TRBV4-2	TRBJ2-5	TRBD1	CASSQDHRGRGETQYF	TGTGCCAGCAGCCAAGATCACAGGGGTAGGGGGGAGACCCAGTACTTC
-	TRBV7-9	TRBJ2-7	TRBD2	CSSSPRTSGPYEQYF	TGTTCCAGCAGCCCTCGGACTAGCGGGCCCTACGAGCAGTACTTC
-	TRBV12-5	TRBJ1-4	-	CASGFFFPRARAATNEKLFF	TGTGCTAGTGGTTTTTTTTTCCCCCGGGCCAGGGCGGCAACTAATGAAAAACTGTTTTTT
-	TRBV30	TRBJ1-2	TRBD1	CAWDGQGAFMGGYTF	TGTGCCTGGGACGGACAGGGGGCCTTTATGGGTGGCTACACCTTC
-	TRBV5-4	TRBJ2-3	TRBD2	CASSLGGLREARTDTQYF	TGTGCCAGCAGCTTGGGGGGGTTGCGGGAGGCCCGCACAGATACGCAGTATTTT
-	TRBV6-5	TRBJ1-2	-	CASSLDSQYGYTF	TGTGCCAGCAGCCTGGACAGTCAGTATGGCTACACCTTC
-	TRBV6-5	TRBJ1-2	-	CASSNRVGYTF	TGTGCCAGCAGCAACAGGGTCGGCTACACCTTC
-	TRBV27	TRBJ2-2	TRBD2	CASFGLAGTGELFF	TGTGCCAGTTTCGGACTAGCGGGCACCGGGGAGCTGTTTTTT
-	TRBV30	TRBJ1-6	-	CAGSGILRDSPLHF	TGTGCCGGGAGCGGGATCCTGAGGGATTCACCCCTCCACTTT
once	TRBV5-6	TRBJ2-6	-	CASSLASGANVLTF	TGTGCCAGCAGCTTGGCGTCTGGGGCCAACGTCCTGACTTTC
-	TRBV10-2	TRBJ1-5	TRBD1	CASKDRGNQPQHF	TGCGCCAGCAAAGACAGGGGGAATCAGCCCCAGCATTTT
-	TRBV15	TRBJ1-1	-	CATSREGRGPEAFF	TGTGCCACCAGCAGAGAAGGGCGAGGGCCTGAAGCTTTCTTT
-	TRBV18	TRBJ2-3	TRBD2	CASSALAGGEPTDTQYF	TGTGCCAGCTCAGCCTTAGCGGGAGGAGAGCCCACAGATACGCAGTATTTT
-	TRBV5-6	TRBJ2-7	TRBD2	CASSLGLAGHYEQYF	TGTGCCAGCAGCTTGGGGCTAGCGGGCCACTACGAGCAGTACTTC
-	TRBV6-5	TRBJ2-1	TRBD2	CASSYGTSGRKGEQFF	TGTGCCAGCAGTTACGGGACTAGCGGGAGAAAGGGTGAGCAGTTCTTC
-	TRBV12-5	TRBJ2-7	TRBD1	CASASDRDYEQYF	TGTGCTAGTGCCTCCGACAGGGATTACGAGCAGTACTTC
-	TRBV19	TRBJ1-1	TRBD1	CASSAKRVTGGRTNTEAFF	TGTGCCAGTAGTGCCAAAAGAGTAACAGGGGGCAGGACGAACACTGAAGCTTTCTTT
-	TRBV28	TRBJ2-7	TRBD2	CASVTSGAHLSYEQYF	TGTGCCAGCGTAACTAGCGGGGCCCACCTCTCCTACGAGCAGTACTTC
-	TRBV30	TRBJ2-7	TRBD1	CAWSVGTGEDEQYF	TGTGCCTGGAGTGTAGGGACAGGGGAAGACGAGCAGTACTTC
-	TRBV30	TRBJ2-7	-	CALAQARGEQYF	TGTGCCTTAGCGCAGGCCCGGGGGGAGCAGTACTTC
few	TRBV5-4	TRBJ2-4	TRBD2	CASSLGLAGGGENIQYF	TGTGCCAGCAGCTTGGGGCTAGCGGGGGGCGGGGAAAACATTCAGTACTTC